These T cell receptor beta chains were read from a single sample in a study of blood T cell repertoires in COVID-19. The assay was immunoSEQ multiplex PCR, and TCRdb's table has in-frame clones only and misses some. This table has under 95,000 clones, about 70% appearing once. The sequencing input was peripheral blood. These receptors were collected from a man aged 45-65 years with active or convalescent COVID-19. Both conserved end residues are part of each CDR3. The order of the fields is V gene, clone size, D gene, J gene, CDR3 protein, CDR3 DNA. A D gene is named only where the DNA matches it firmly. Size tells how often a clone was seen (once, few, many) or the class of an expanded clone, and some rows leave it out.

TRBV5-1	many	NA	TRBJ1-5	CASSFTPGFDQPQHF	TGCGCCAGCAGCTTCACCCCAGGGTTTGATCAGCCCCAGCATTTT
TRBV19	NA	NA	TRBJ1-1	CASRLDSTEAFF	TGTGCCAGTAGATTGGACAGCACTGAAGCTTTCTTT
TRBV7-9	NA	TRBD1	TRBJ1-1	CASSLGQGDTEAFF	TGTGCCAGCAGCTTAGGACAGGGGGACACTGAAGCTTTCTTT
TRBV4-1	once	NA	TRBJ1-5	CASSPWGGNGQPQHF	TGCGCCAGCAGCCCCTGGGGGGGGAACGGTCAGCCCCAGCATTTT
TRBV27	NA	TRBD1	TRBJ1-1	CASRSGTGWSEAFF	TGTGCCAGCAGGTCCGGGACAGGGTGGTCTGAAGCTTTCTTT
TRBV2	NA	TRBD1	TRBJ2-4	CASTGQGASLAKNIQYF	TGTGCCAGCACGGGACAGGGGGCCTCATTGGCCAAAAACATTCAGTACTTC
TRBV7-9	NA	NA	TRBJ1-1	CASASWEGTEAFF	TGTGCCAGCGCCTCCTGGGAGGGAACTGAAGCTTTCTTT
TRBV3-1/TRBV3-2	few	NA	TRBJ1-2	CASSQEDLGHSGGYTF	TGTGCCAGCAGCCAAGAAGATCTGGGGCATTCGGGTGGCTACACCTTC
TRBV19	few	TRBD2	TRBJ2-1	CASTLAGPSYNEQFF	TGTGCCAGTACACTAGCGGGGCCCTCCTACAATGAGCAGTTCTTC
TRBV11-2	NA	NA	TRBJ1-5	CASSLDRGSNQPQHF	TGTGCCAGCAGCTTAGACAGGGGTAGCAATCAGCCCCAGCATTTT
TRBV3-1/TRBV3-2	NA	TRBD1	TRBJ1-4	CASSRPLQGGEKLFF	TGTGCCAGCAGCCGTCCCCTACAGGGGGGTGAAAAACTGTTTTTT
TRBV5-6	medium-sized	NA	TRBJ2-5	CASSFGGSAQETQYF	TGTGCCAGCAGCTTCGGTGGAAGCGCTCAAGAGACCCAGTACTTC
TRBV7-3	NA	NA	TRBJ2-1	CASSQGASNEQFF	TGTGCCAGCAGCCAAGGGGCATCCAATGAGCAGTTCTTC
TRBV2	NA	TRBD2	TRBJ2-6	CASSARAPRGGAGANVLTF	TGTGCCAGCAGTGCAAGGGCCCCCCGGGGGGGCGCTGGGGCCAACGTCCTGACTTTC
TRBV9	NA	TRBD2	TRBJ2-3	CASSEVLAGGHTDTQYF	TGTGCCAGCAGCGAAGTCCTAGCGGGGGGGCACACAGATACGCAGTATTTT